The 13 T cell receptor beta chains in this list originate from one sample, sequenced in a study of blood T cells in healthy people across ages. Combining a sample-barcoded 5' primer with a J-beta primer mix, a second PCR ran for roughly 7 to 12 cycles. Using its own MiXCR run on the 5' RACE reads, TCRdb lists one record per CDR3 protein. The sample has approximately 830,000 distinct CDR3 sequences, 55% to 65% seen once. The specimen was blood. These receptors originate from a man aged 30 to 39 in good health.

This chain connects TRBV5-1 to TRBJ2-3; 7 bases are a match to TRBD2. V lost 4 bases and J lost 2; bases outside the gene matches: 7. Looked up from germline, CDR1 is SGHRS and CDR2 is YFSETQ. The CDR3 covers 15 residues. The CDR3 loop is CASSPPSGTTDTQYF. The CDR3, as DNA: TGCGCCAGCAGCCCCCCTAGCGGAACCACAGATACGCAGTATTTT. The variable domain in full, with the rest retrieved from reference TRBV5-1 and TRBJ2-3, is KAGVTQTPRYLIKTRGQQVTLSCSPISGHRSVSWYQQTPGQGLQFLFEYFSETQRNKGNFPGRFSGRQFSNSRSEMNVSTLELGDSALYLCASSPPSGTTDTQYFGPGTRLTVL.

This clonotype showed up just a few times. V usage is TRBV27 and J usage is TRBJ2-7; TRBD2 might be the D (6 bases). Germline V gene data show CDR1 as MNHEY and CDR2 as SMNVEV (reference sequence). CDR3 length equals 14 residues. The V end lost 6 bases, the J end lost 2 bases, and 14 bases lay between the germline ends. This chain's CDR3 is CASRRDGPTYEQYF. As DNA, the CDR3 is TGTGCCAGCAGGCGGGACGGGCCAACCTACGAGCAGTACTTC.

This CDR3 is CASSLYQGQPQHF. In DNA, the CDR3 is TGTGCCAGCAGCTTATATCAGGGTCAGCCCCAGCATTTT. This chain connects TRBV7-8 to TRBJ1-5, with D perhaps matching TRBD1 (5 bases). The CDR3 spans 13 residues. Trimming stripped 2 bases from V and 6 bases from J, with 8 bases between. Germline V lookup: CDR1 SGHVS, CDR2 FQNEAQ.

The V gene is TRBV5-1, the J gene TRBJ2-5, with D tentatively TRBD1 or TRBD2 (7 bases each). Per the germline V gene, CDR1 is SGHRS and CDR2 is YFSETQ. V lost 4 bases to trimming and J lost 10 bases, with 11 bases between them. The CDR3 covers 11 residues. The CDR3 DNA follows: TGCGCCAGCAGCCAGGGGGGGAACCAGTACTTC. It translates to CASSQGGNQYF.

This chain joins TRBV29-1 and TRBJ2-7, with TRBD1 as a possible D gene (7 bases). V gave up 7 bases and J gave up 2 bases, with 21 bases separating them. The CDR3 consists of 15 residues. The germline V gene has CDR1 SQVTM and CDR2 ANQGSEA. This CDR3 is CSARSPGGTAYEQYF. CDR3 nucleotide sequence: TGCAGCGCCCGATCGCCAGGGGGGACAGCCTACGAGCAGTACTTC.

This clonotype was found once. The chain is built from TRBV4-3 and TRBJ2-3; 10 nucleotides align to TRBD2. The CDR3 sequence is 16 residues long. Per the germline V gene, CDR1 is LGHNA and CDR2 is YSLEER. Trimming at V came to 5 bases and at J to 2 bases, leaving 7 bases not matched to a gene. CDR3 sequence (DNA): TGCGCCAGCAGCAGTACTAGCGGGGTCCTCACAGATACGCAGTATTTT. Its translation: CASSSTSGVLTDTQYF.

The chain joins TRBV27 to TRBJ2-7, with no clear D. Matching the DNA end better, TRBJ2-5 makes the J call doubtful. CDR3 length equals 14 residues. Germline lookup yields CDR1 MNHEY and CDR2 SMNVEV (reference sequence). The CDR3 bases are TGTGCCAGCAGCTTCCAGGAAAACCAAGAGACCCAGTACTTC. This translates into CASSFQENQETQYF.

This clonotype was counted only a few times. CDR3 coding DNA: TGTGCCAGCAGTTTCCGTTGGACCAACCAAGAGACCCAGTACTTC. Translating it yields CASSFRWTNQETQYF. This chain links TRBV28 with TRBJ2-5; D is uncertain. This CDR3 contains 15 residues. V gave up 3 bases and J gave up 0 bases, with 11 bases separating them. Germline CDR1 reads MDHEN; CDR2 reads SYDVKM.

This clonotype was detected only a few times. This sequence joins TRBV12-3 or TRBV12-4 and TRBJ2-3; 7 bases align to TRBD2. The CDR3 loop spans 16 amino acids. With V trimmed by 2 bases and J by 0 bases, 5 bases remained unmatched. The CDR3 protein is CASSLLSGESTDTQYF. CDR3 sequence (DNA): TGTGCCAGCAGTTTACTCAGCGGGGAAAGCACAGATACGCAGTATTTT.

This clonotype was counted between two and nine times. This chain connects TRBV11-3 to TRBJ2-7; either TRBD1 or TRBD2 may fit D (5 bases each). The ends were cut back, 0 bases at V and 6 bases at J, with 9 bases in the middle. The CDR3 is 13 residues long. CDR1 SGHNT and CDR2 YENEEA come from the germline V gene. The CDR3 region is CASSLDGGGEQYF. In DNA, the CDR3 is TGTGCCAGCAGCTTAGATGGGGGTGGCGAGCAGTACTTC.

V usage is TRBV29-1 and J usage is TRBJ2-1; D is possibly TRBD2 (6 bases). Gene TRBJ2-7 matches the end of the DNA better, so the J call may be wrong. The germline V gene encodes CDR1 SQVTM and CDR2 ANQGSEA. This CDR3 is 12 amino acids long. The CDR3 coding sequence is TGCAGCGGTGTAGCCGGGAGAATCGAGCAGTACTTC. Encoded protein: CSGVAGRIEQYF.

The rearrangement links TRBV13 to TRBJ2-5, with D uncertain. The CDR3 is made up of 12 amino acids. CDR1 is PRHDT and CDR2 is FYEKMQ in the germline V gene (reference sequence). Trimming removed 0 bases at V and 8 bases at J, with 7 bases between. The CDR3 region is CASSLGITTQYF. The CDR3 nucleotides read TGTGCCAGCAGCTTAGGAATTACAACCCAGTACTTC.

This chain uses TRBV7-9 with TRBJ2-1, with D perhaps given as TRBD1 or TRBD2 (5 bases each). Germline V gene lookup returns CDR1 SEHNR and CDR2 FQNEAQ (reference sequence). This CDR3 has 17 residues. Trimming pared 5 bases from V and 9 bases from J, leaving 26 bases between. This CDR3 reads CASSPRTGTRKGIEQFF. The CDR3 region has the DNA TGTGCCAGCAGCCCCAGAACTGGGACCCGCAAAGGAATTGAGCAGTTCTTC.